These 13 T cell receptor beta chains came from one sample sequenced in a study of OX40 agonist ivuxolimab in advanced cancers. The repertoire was sequenced with immunoSEQ multiplex PCR; TCRdb's copy has only in-frame clones and lacks some. The table records about 73,000 clones, roughly 86% of them present only once. The input for sequencing was CD4+ or CD8+ T cells sorted from blood, taken in a trial of the OX40 agonist ivuxolimab. The receptors derive from an adult with an advanced solid tumor such as melanoma, head and neck, liver or kidney cancer.

The V and J genes are TRBV4-2 and TRBJ2-7, with D perhaps TRBD1 (6 bases). Per germline, CDR1 LGHNA and CDR2 YNFKEQ. Trimming took 0 bases from V and 4 from J, leaving 13 bases between them. The CDR3 covers 15 residues. CDR3 residues: CASSQEGGGYYEQYF. As DNA, the CDR3 is TGTGCCAGCAGCCAAGAAGGGGGTGGATATTACGAGCAGTACTTC.

The chain has TRBV28 and TRBJ1-2, with D perhaps TRBD1 (6 bases). Germline V gene lookup returns CDR1 MDHEN and CDR2 SYDVKM. Trimming shortened V by 2 bases and J by 4 bases, and 11 bases separated the two germline ends. This CDR3 has 14 residues. CDR3 nucleotide sequence: TGTGCCAGCAGTTTAAGGGGGGGCGGCTATGGCTACACCTTC. Amino acid sequence: CASSLRGGGYGYTF.

The V call is TRBV19, the J call TRBJ1-5; D is ambiguous. The V end lost 7 bases, the J end lost 3 bases, and 7 bases lay between the germline ends. CDR3 length equals 12 residues. CDR1 is LNHDA, CDR2 SQIVND, per germline (reference sequence). CDR3 coding DNA: TGTGCCAGTAACCCCTACAATCAGCCCCAGCATTTT. Translation: CASNPYNQPQHF.

The CDR3 sequence is CASSSRSEQYF. In DNA, the CDR3 is TGTGCCAGCAGTTCTAGAAGTGAGCAGTACTTC. The V and J genes are TRBV28 and TRBJ2-7; no clear D gene. The ends were cut back, 4 bases at V and 7 bases at J, with 8 bases in the middle. The CDR3 runs 11 residues. CDR1 is MDHEN and CDR2 is SYDVKM in the germline V gene.

Of note for this clone: The germline gene is not matched at one end of the junction; a read error may be the cause. The V call is TRBV5-1, the J call TRBJ2-2; 9 positions agree with TRBD1. CDR3 size: 16 residues. Germline V gene data show CDR1 as SGHRS and CDR2 as YFSETQ. The chain's CDR3 is CASSPYGQGNPGELFF. As DNA, the CDR3 is TGCGCCAGCAGCCCGTACGGACAGGGGAACCCCGGGGAGCTGTTTTTT.

In its sample, this clone was seen a few times. This chain connects TRBV18 to TRBJ1-2, with no clear D. V shed 0 bases and J shed 4 bases, with 18 bases lying between them. This CDR3 spans 17 amino acids. Germline CDR1 and CDR2: KGHSH and LQKENI. CDR3 in DNA: TGTGCCAGCTCACCACCCCCTGCAGGCCCCCGGGGCTATGGCTACACCTTC. Translated: CASSPPPAGPRGYGYTF. Looking up the rest from reference TRBV18 and TRBJ1-2 gives the full variable domain: NAGVMQNPRHLVRRRGQEARLRCSPMKGHSHVYWYRQLPEEGLKFMVYLQKENIIDESGMPKERFSAEFPKEGPSILRIQQVVRGDSAAYFCASSPPPAGPRGYGYTFGSGTRLTVV.

V is TRBV7-9 and J is TRBJ2-1; D remains ambiguous. Trimming removed 0 bases from V and 0 bases from J, with 9 bases in between. Germline V CDR1 and CDR2: SEHNR, FQNEAQ (reference sequence). This CDR3 is built from 16 residues. The CDR3 here is CASSLARGSSYNEQFF. In DNA form, the CDR3 reads TGTGCCAGCAGCTTAGCGCGCGGATCCTCCTACAATGAGCAGTTCTTC. The full variable domain, rest sourced from reference TRBV7-9 and TRBJ2-1, is DTGVSQNPRHKITKRGQNVTFRCDPISEHNRLYWYRQTLGQGPEFLTYFQNEAQLEKSRLLSDRFSAERPKGSFSTLEIQRTEQGDSAMYLCASSLARGSSYNEQFFGPGTRLTVL.

This sequence joins TRBV19 and TRBJ2-5, with 7 bases matching TRBD1. Germline V gene lookup returns CDR1 LNHDA and CDR2 SQIVND (reference sequence). The ends lost 6 bases at V and 9 bases at J; junction bases unmatched: 10. The CDR3 has 13 amino acids. CDR3 in DNA: TGTGCCAGTAGCCCACGGGACAGAGCCTCCCAGTACTTC. This codes for CASSPRDRASQYF.

V usage is TRBV5-1 and J usage is TRBJ1-1, with D unclear. Trimming cost V 0 bases and J 4 bases, with 10 bases left between them. CDR1 is SGHRS, CDR2 YFSETQ, per germline. This CDR3 is 14 amino acids long. In nucleotides, the CDR3 is TGCGCCAGCAGCTTGGAAGGTCAGAGCACTGAAGCTTTCTTT. Amino acid sequence: CASSLEGQSTEAFF. Complete variable domain (other parts from reference TRBV5-1 and TRBJ1-1): KAGVTQTPRYLIKTRGQQVTLSCSPISGHRSVSWYQQTPGQGLQFLFEYFSETQRNKGNFPGRFSGRQFSNSRSEMNVSTLELGDSALYLCASSLEGQSTEAFFGQGTRLTVV.

This clone was picked up one time. The chain is built from TRBV11-2 and TRBJ2-5; unclear D gene. V lost 5 bases and J lost 1, with 5 bases in between. The CDR3 consists of 12 residues. Germline loops: CDR1 SGHAT, CDR2 FQNNGV. This chain's CDR3 is CASSPGQETQYF. CDR3 sequence (DNA): TGTGCCAGCAGCCCCGGCCAAGAGACCCAGTACTTC.

The V and J genes are TRBV6-1 and TRBJ2-2; 10 bases match TRBD2. There are 15 residues in the CDR3. The V gene's germline CDR1 is MNHNS and CDR2 SASEGT. V shed 6 bases, J shed 7 bases, and the junction held 8 bases outside the gene matches. As DNA, the CDR3 is TGTGCCAGCAGATTATTAGCGGGAGGAGGCGGGGAGCTGTTTTTT. It specifies CASRLLAGGGGELFF.

V and J are TRBV30 and TRBJ1-5; 9 positions match TRBD1. Germline CDR1 GTSNPN, CDR2 SVGIG (reference sequence). There are 17 residues in the CDR3. The trim removed 0 bases at V and 0 bases at J, leaving 6 bases unmatched. The CDR3, as DNA: TGTGCCTGGAGTGTAAACAGGGGGCCGAATAGCAATCAGCCCCAGCATTTT. Its translation is CAWSVNRGPNSNQPQHF.

This chain links TRBV29-1 with TRBJ1-3; D is undetermined. Per germline, CDR1 SQVTM and CDR2 ANQGSEA. The length of the CDR3 is 11 residues. Between the trimmed V and J ends, which lost 6 bases and 4 bases, there was a span of 7 bases. CDR3 DNA: TGCAGCGTCCCCACGGGAAACACCATATATTTT. Its protein is CSVPTGNTIYF.